This entry concerns a single T cell receptor beta chain. The data are from a study of beta chain features in type 1 diabetes. Study background: Age, gender and cell yields were similar between patients and healthy donors.

This CDR3 is built from 15 residues. The V and J ends lost 6 bases and 10 bases, in that order; junction bases with no gene match: 12. Germline V lookup: CDR1 SGHDT, CDR2 YYEEEE. Expressed TCRB transcripts were sequenced, since all the RNA that had been isolated was reverse transcribed. It was found that naive, central memory and regulatory T cell samples averaged around 3.6 million reads. Clones were read by immunoSEQ multiplex PCR, and TCRdb kept only the in-frame ones, dropping some. The repertoire holds 200,000 to 300,000 clones, with about 14% as singletons. Every sorted population was more than 95% pure.

The specimen was naive CD4+ T cells from blood. The TCR sequence derives from a woman in her 40s in good health. The rearrangement joins TRBV5-6 to TRBJ1-6; TRBD1 matches 8 bases. The CDR3 sequence: CASILRGQGGSPLHF. The CDR3 coding sequence is TGTGCCAGCATCCTAAGAGGACAGGGTGGATCACCCCTCCACTTT.